This TCR beta chain came from a study of cytomegalovirus exposure and HLA in healthy donors. Study-level results: As was reported, the classifier diagnosed cytomegalovirus status with high specificity and sensitivity. With further analysis later on, most CMV-associated TCR beta chains appeared HLA-restricted. Cytomegalovirus association was assigned to more than 150 TCR beta chains.

A note on this clone: Its antigen is unidentified.

The primer mix had 60 Vbeta and 13 Jbeta primers. The table came from immunoSEQ multiplex PCR; TCRdb's copy has only in-frame clones and leaves some out. The sample carries 170,000 or so clones, about 73% recorded once. The source material was PBMCs. The clonotype was recovered from a woman aged 40-49 years in good health and CMV-seronegative.

The DNA for the CDR3 is TGTGCCGCCTGTGACAGGGTATCGGATGGCTACACCTTC. The encoded protein is CAACDRVSDGYTF. The V gene is TRBV10-3, the J gene TRBJ1-2, with TRBD1 matching over 7 bases. The V gene's germline CDR1 is ENHRY and CDR2 SYGVKD. The trim removed 11 bases at V and 6 bases at J, leaving 12 bases unmatched. This CDR3 region has 13 residues.